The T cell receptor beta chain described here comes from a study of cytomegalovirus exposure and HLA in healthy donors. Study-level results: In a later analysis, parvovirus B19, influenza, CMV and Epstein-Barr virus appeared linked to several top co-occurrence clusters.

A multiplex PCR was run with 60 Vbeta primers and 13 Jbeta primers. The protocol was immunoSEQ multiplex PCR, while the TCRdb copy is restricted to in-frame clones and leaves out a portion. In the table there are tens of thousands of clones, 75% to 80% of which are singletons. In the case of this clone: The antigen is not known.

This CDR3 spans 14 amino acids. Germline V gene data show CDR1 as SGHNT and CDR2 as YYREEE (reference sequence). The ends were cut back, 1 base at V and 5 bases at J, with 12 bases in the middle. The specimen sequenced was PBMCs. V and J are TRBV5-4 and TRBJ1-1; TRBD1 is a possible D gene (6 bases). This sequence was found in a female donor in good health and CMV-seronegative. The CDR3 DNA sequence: TGTGCCAGCAGCTTGCAGGGGAGTGTGACTGAAGCTTTCTTT. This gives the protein CASSLQGSVTEAFF.